This TCR beta chain was obtained from a study of OX40 agonist ivuxolimab in advanced cancers. On the study more broadly: Every patient in dose escalation had hepatocellular carcinoma, melanoma, renal cell or head and neck cancer.

In its sample, this clone was seen a few times. Its antigen is undetermined. Other nucleotide sequences in the sample specify the same CDR3. Generated by immunoSEQ multiplex PCR, the TCRdb table keeps only in-frame clones and is missing some. In the table there are around 60,000 clones, roughly 80% of which are singletons. CDR3 length equals 15 residues. CDR1 and CDR2 (germline): LNHDA, SQIVND (reference sequence). V was clipped by 3 bases and J by 6 bases; unmatched bases: 4. Broader study findings: Expanded clones tended on average to be more numerous among CD8+ T cells than CD4+. Partial responders at 0.1-3.0 mg/kg showed near-lowest clonal expansion.

The chain recombines TRBV19 with TRBJ1-5, with TRBD1 matching 11 bases. The sample consisted of CD4+ or CD8+ T cells sorted from blood, taken in a trial of the OX40 agonist ivuxolimab. The receptor's source is an adult with an advanced solid tumor such as melanoma, head and neck, liver or kidney cancer. CDR3 residues: CASSIGTGGGQPQHF. CDR3 nucleotides: TGTGCCAGTAGTATCGGGACAGGGGGAGGTCAGCCCCAGCATTTT.